This T cell receptor beta chain was captured by sequencing in a study of patients and donors after allogeneic stem cell transplantation (dated by TCRdb to 2018 to 2020). Libraries came from RT-PCR. Sequenced on a NextSeq 550. The public sequencing data were trimmed at Q25 with fastp and processed into clonotypes with MiXCR by TCRdb, which kept only in-frame beta chains. Entries that share a CDR3 protein sequence are merged under the most common genes and DNA. This sample gives about 400,000 distinct CDR3 sequences in total; roughly 16% of them show up just once. The ten most abundant clones make up roughly 7% of the sample. V was cut back by 2 bases and J by 8 bases, leaving a gap of 6 bases between them. Including cysteine and phenylalanine, the CDR3 has 11 amino acids. Only the CDR3 DNA stays, 33 bases, in frame from base 1. For CDR1 and CDR2, the germline V gene lists MNHEY and SVGAGI. Concerning this clonotype itself: Its antigen is currently not known. One base away there is no much larger clone; base qualities are not given.

The sequence is built from TRBV6-5 and TRBJ2-5; 5 matching bases give a weak D call of TRBD2. The specimen sequenced was blood, either unsorted or a sorted T cell fraction (not recorded which). The sequence came from a human donor who was either an allogeneic HSCT recipient or a stem cell or donor lymphocyte infusion donor (not recorded which). It is not recorded whose cells these are; they may come from a transplant donor. In nucleotides, the sequence is TGTGCCAGCAGTTACCGGGGTACCCAGTACTTC. This yields the protein CASSYRGTQYF.